Listed below are T cell receptor beta chains from one sample, sequenced in a study of identical twins. A single record per CDR3 protein comes from TCRdb applying MiXCR to the 5' RACE reads. The sample contains 420,000 or so distinct CDR3 sequences, around 18% of which appear only once. Material for sequencing was naive T cells sorted from blood. These receptors were collected from a man in his fifties or sixties in good health. CDR3s include the opening cysteine and the closing phenylalanine or tryptophan. A D gene is named only where the DNA matches it firmly.

d_call v_call cdr3_aa
NA TRBV28 CASSLYGGSHEQFF
NA TRBV7-2 CASSPRQGGTYEQYF
TRBD1 TRBV9 CASSVGGQGRYEQFF
NA TRBV5-5 CASSFFPKQGEDYGYTF
TRBD1 TRBV4-1 CASSQGTGFLETQYF
TRBD2 TRBV11-2 CASSLDRLAGETQYF
NA TRBV6-1 CASSGKTALYGYTF
NA TRBV7-9 CASNLAGVDNSPLHF
NA TRBV20-1 CSARILNYGYTF
NA TRBV28 CASSLGSGNGYTF
NA TRBV20-1 CSASQGNNSPLHF
TRBD1 TRBV29-1 CSVGGKTGAEQYF
NA TRBV9 CASSLDWGNTEAFF
NA TRBV18 CASSPRAHRVEQYF